Presented here are 22 T cell receptor beta chains from one specimen sequenced in a study of T-cell reconstitution after alpha-beta-depleted transplantation in children. Unique molecular identifiers were incorporated during preparation of the TCRbeta library. TCRdb fed the PCR reads into MiXCR, producing one record per CDR3 protein. Here the sample spans around 370,000 distinct CDR3 sequences, about 9.3% being singletons. This material consisted of PBMCs from the stem cell graft donor, taken from the stem cell graft. The receptors were sampled from a human donor who donated a stem cell graft to a child with acute lymphoblastic leukemia.

This clonotype was counted between two and nine times. This rearrangement joins TRBV7-2 to TRBJ2-7; D remains unclear. Germline lookup yields CDR1 SGHTA and CDR2 FQGNSA. The CDR3 is made up of 15 amino acids. V was cut by 1 base and J by 3 bases, with 13 bases left in between. The CDR3 nucleotides are TGTGCCAGCAGCTTAGGGCATTCGACGGGCTACGAGCAGTACTTC. This sequence encodes CASSLGHSTGYEQYF.

This clonotype was counted once. This chain uses TRBV6-1 with TRBJ2-1; the match to TRBD2 covers 13 bases. Per the germline V gene, CDR1 is MNHNS and CDR2 is SASEGT. The J segment lost 12 bases and the V segment lost 2 bases, leaving 7 bases of the junction unmatched. The CDR3 has 15 residues. The chain's CDR3 is CASSELGLAGVGQFF. The CDR3 region has the DNA TGTGCCAGCAGTGAACTAGGACTAGCGGGAGTGGGGCAGTTCTTC.

This clonotype was detected many times. The chain uses TRBV7-2 and TRBJ1-3; D remains ambiguous. The CDR3 sequence is 14 residues long. V lost 5 bases and J lost 0, with 8 bases in between. Looked up from germline, CDR1 is SGHTA and CDR2 is FQGNSA. The CDR3 nucleotides are TGTGCCAGCAGCATCGCAAGCTCTGGAAACACCATATATTTT. The encoded protein is CASSIASSGNTIYF. The variable domain in full, completed from reference TRBV7-2 and TRBJ1-3, reads GAGVSQSPSNKVTEKGKDVELRCDPISGHTALYWYRQSLGQGLEFLIYFQGNSAPDKSGLPSDRFSAERTGGSVSTLTIQRTQQEDSAVYLCASSIASSGNTIYFGEGSWLTVV.

This clonotype has just a few counts. This chain links TRBV11-2 with TRBJ2-1; maybe TRBD2 (7 bases). CDR1 and CDR2 from the germline V gene are SGHAT and FQNNGV. This CDR3 comprises 15 residues. Trimming took 3 bases from V and 7 from J, leaving 16 bases between them. CDR3 nucleotide sequence: TGTGCCAGCAGCTTCACGGGGGGCCGGGAGAATGAGCAGTTCTTC. It codes for CASSFTGGRENEQFF.

The chain has TRBV12-3 or TRBV12-4 and TRBJ2-5; 8 bases match TRBD1. The junction had 4 bases not matched to a gene; V was cut back by 3 bases and J by 1 base. The CDR3 length is 15 residues. The CDR3 is CASSFYDRGQETQYF. The CDR3 DNA reads TGTGCCAGCAGTTTTTATGACAGGGGCCAAGAGACCCAGTACTTC.

The sample holds many counts of this clonotype. The J gene is TRBJ2-1, the V gene TRBV6-1; perhaps TRBD2 as D (5 bases). Trimming left V 8 bases short and J 0 bases short, with 11 bases between. The CDR3 runs to 14 residues. CDR1 is MNHNS and CDR2 is SASEGT in the germline V gene. The CDR3 loop reads CASSRTSSYNEQFF. The CDR3 nucleotides are TGTGCCAGCTCCCGGACTTCCTCCTACAATGAGCAGTTCTTC.

This clonotype appeared many times. DNA of the CDR3: TGTGCCAGCAGCCAAATAGCGGGAAACTCCTACAATGAGCAGTTCTTC. It translates to CASSQIAGNSYNEQFF. This rearrangement joins TRBV7-2 to TRBJ2-1, with 8 bases that match TRBD2. CDR1 is SGHTA, CDR2 FQGNSA, per germline. V lost 5 bases and J lost 0; bases outside the gene matches: 6. This CDR3 has 16 residues.

The chain links TRBV2 to TRBJ2-1, with TRBD2 matching 9 bases. CDR1 is SNHLY and CDR2 is FYNNEI in the germline V gene. The CDR3 contains 13 residues. V lost 8 bases, J lost 8 bases, and 7 bases stayed unmatched. CDR3 sequence: CASPGLAAYEQFF. CDR3 DNA sequence: TGTGCCAGCCCGGGACTAGCTGCGTATGAGCAGTTCTTC.

This clonotype was seen a handful of times. The CDR3 sequence is CASTSTWGTDNEKLFF. The CDR3 nucleotides read TGTGCCAGCACCTCCACGTGGGGGACGGATAATGAAAAACTGTTTTTT. This rearrangement joins TRBV27 to TRBJ1-4; weak D call: TRBD1 (5 bases). The CDR3 length is 16 residues. The germline V gene has CDR1 MNHEY and CDR2 SMNVEV (reference sequence). Trimming shortened V by 7 bases and J by 4 bases, and 19 bases separated the two germline ends.

The rearrangement uses TRBV10-3 and TRBJ2-4; D unresolved. Trimming pared 3 bases from V and 2 bases from J, leaving 5 bases between. The germline V gene encodes CDR1 ENHRY and CDR2 SYGVKD. There are 13 residues in the CDR3. CDR3 nucleotides: TGTGCCATCAGTGAAGGCTCCAAAAACATTCAGTACTTC. As protein: CAISEGSKNIQYF.

This clonotype was counted only a few times. The V gene is TRBV5-1, the J gene TRBJ2-5; no clear D. V gave up 4 bases and J gave up 5 bases, with 12 bases separating them. Germline lookup yields CDR1 SGHRS and CDR2 YFSETQ. The CDR3 is made up of 13 amino acids. Written as DNA, the CDR3 is TGCGCCAGCAGCCCCTCCATTAGGGAGACCCAGTACTTC. It encodes CASSPSIRETQYF.

This clonotype was detected a few times. The chain has TRBV7-6 and TRBJ2-7, with D tentatively TRBD1 or TRBD2 (7 bases each). The CDR3 is 15 residues long. V lost 4 bases to trimming and J lost 7 bases, with 20 bases between them. The germline V gene encodes CDR1 SGHVS and CDR2 FNYEAQ. The chain's CDR3 is CASSSPSGQGGEQYF. CDR3 bases: TGTGCCAGCAGCTCCCCGTCCGGGCAGGGGGGGGAGCAGTACTTC. The full variable domain, in which reference TRBV7-6 and TRBJ2-7 provide the parts outside the CDR3, is GAGVSQSPRYKVTKRGQDVALRCDPISGHVSLYWYRQALGQGPEFLTYFNYEAQQDKSGLPNDRFSAERPEGSISTLTIQRTEQRDSAMYRCASSSPSGQGGEQYFGPGTRLTVT.

Concerning this clonotype itself: The junction does not match germline at one end; this may be a read error. The CDR3 region has the DNA TGTGCTAGCAGTACTGCTCCTGGGACCCAGTACTTC. Translating it yields CASSTAPGTQYF. The chain recombines TRBV7-7 with TRBJ2-5; D is uncertain. CDR1 is SSHAT, CDR2 FNYEAQ, per germline (reference sequence). The CDR3 covers 12 residues. The variable domain in full, with the rest retrieved from reference TRBV7-7 and TRBJ2-5, is GAGVSQSPRYKVTKRGQDVTLRCDPISSHATLYWYQQALGQGPEFLTYFNYEAQPDKSGLPSDRFSAERPEGSISTLTIQRTEQRDSAMYRCASSTAPGTQYFGPGTRLLVL.

The chain carries TRBV10-3 and TRBJ2-5; TRBD2 matches 14 bases. Germline V gene data show CDR1 as ENHRY and CDR2 as SYGVKD. The CDR3 runs to 15 residues. J lost 3 bases, V lost 6 bases, and 3 bases had no gene match. CDR3: CAISPGLAGEETQYF. Written as DNA, the CDR3 is TGTGCCATCAGCCCGGGACTAGCGGGAGAAGAGACCCAGTACTTC.

This clonotype was recorded many times. The germline gene is not matched at one end of the junction; a read error may be the cause. The genes are TRBV5-1 and TRBJ2-1; tentatively, D is TRBD2 (6 bases). This CDR3 has 15 residues. CDR1 SGHRS and CDR2 YFSETQ come from the germline V gene. The CDR3 loop reads CASSLAAGPYNEQFF. The CDR3 nucleotides are TGTGCCAGCAGTTTAGCAGCGGGCCCCTACAATGAGCAGTTCTTC. Full variable domain (remainder filled in from reference TRBV5-1 and TRBJ2-1): KAGVTQTPRYLIKTRGQQVTLSCSPISGHRSVSWYQQTPGQGLQFLFEYFSETQRNKGNFPGRFSGRQFSNSRSEMNVSTLELGDSALYLCASSLAAGPYNEQFFGPGTRLTVL.

V and J are TRBV12-3 or TRBV12-4 and TRBJ2-7, with TRBD2 matching over 7 bases. J lost 0 bases, V lost 6 bases, and 8 bases had no gene match. The CDR3 loop spans 15 amino acids. The CDR3 sequence: CASRAEQRGSYEQYF. The CDR3 region has the DNA TGTGCCAGCAGGGCTGAGCAGCGGGGCTCCTACGAGCAGTACTTC.

The genes are TRBV6-1 and TRBJ1-1; a possible D gene is TRBD1 (6 bases). The CDR3 has 15 residues. The germline V gene has CDR1 MNHNS and CDR2 SASEGT. Trimming left V 4 bases short and J 2 bases short, with 14 bases between. The CDR3 sequence is CASSGPSRGNTEAFF. CDR3 sequence (DNA): TGTGCCAGCAGTGGACCTTCCAGGGGAAACACTGAAGCTTTCTTT.

Ten or more counts support this clonotype. V is TRBV9 and J is TRBJ2-1, with D perhaps TRBD1 (6 bases). V was clipped by 4 bases and J by 5 bases, with 16 bases between them. From germline, CDR1 is SGDLS and CDR2 YYNGEE. This CDR3 region has 15 residues. The CDR3: CASSSGTTSHNEQFF. CDR3 sequence (DNA): TGTGCCAGCAGCTCGGGGACAACCTCGCACAATGAGCAGTTCTTC.

This clonotype was counted a few times. V and J are TRBV15 and TRBJ2-2; tentative D call: TRBD1 (6 bases). Germline assignment: CDR1 LNHNV and CDR2 YYDKDF (reference sequence). V was pared by 0 bases and J by 1 base, with 9 bases between. The CDR3 totals 16 residues. Here the CDR3 DNA reads TGTGCCACCAGCAGAGATCCGGGACAGAACACCGGGGAGCTGTTTTTT. Its protein product is CATSRDPGQNTGELFF.

V and J are TRBV15 and TRBJ2-7, with TRBD2 matching 12 bases. V dropped 8 bases and J dropped 7; count of bases not matched to a gene: 9. This CDR3 is 14 amino acids long. Germline V gives CDR1 LNHNV, CDR2 YYDKDF (reference sequence). The CDR3 region has the DNA TGTGCCACCTCCCGGCCGGGACTAGCGGGTGAGCAGTACTTC. It is translated as CATSRPGLAGEQYF.

This clonotype appeared many times. The J gene is TRBJ2-6, the V gene TRBV5-1; unclear D gene. The V end lost 4 bases, the J end lost 0 bases, and 11 bases lay between the germline ends. This CDR3 is built from 16 residues. CDR1 is SGHRS and CDR2 is YFSETQ in the germline V gene. The CDR3 loop reads CASSVGVASGANVLTF. The CDR3 DNA is TGCGCCAGCAGCGTAGGTGTCGCCTCTGGGGCCAACGTCCTGACTTTC.

This chain connects TRBV30 to TRBJ2-3; 9 bases align to TRBD2. This CDR3 region has 15 residues. J lost 2 bases, V lost 0 bases, and 3 bases had no gene match. From germline, CDR1 is GTSNPN and CDR2 SVGIG (reference sequence). Written as DNA, the CDR3 is TGTGCCTGGAGTGTAAGCGGGAGGACCACAGATACGCAGTATTTT. Amino acid sequence: CAWSVSGRTTDTQYF.